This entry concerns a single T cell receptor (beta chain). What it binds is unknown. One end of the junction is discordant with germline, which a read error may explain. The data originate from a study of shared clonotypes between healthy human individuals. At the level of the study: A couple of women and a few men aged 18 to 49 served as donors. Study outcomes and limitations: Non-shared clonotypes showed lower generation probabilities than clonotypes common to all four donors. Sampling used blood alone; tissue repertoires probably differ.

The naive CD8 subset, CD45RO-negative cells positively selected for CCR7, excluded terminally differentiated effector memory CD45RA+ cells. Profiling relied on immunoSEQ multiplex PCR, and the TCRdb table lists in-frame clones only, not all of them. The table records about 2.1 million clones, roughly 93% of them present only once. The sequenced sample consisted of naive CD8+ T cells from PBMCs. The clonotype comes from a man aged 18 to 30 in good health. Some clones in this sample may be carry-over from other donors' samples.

CDR3 protein: CASSPGQGSLLF. In DNA, the CDR3 is TGTGCCAGCAGCCCCGGACAGGGTAGCCTCCTCTTT. The chain combines TRBV5-6 with TRBJ1-1; 8 bases align to TRBD1. The germline V gene encodes CDR1 SGHDT and CDR2 YYEEEE. This CDR3 is built from 12 residues.